What follows is one T cell receptor beta chain and its context. Antigen unknown. Sequencing used immunoSEQ multiplex PCR; TCRdb keeps in-frame clones, though not all of them. This sample carries approximately 30,000 clones, 75% to 90% of them seen once, and the ten largest clones take 20% to 25%. This entry comes from a study of PD-1 blockade in classical Hodgkin lymphoma. Findings of the study overall: Exclusion covered patients beginning nivolumab under 1 year post-ASCT. Baseline TCR diversity was reportedly lower in newly diagnosed patients than in healthy donors. It was reported as lower still in relapsed/refractory patients.

V lost 6 bases and J 9 bases, leaving 15 bases between the germline ends. The CDR3 loop spans 13 amino acids. Germline lookup yields CDR1 MNHNY and CDR2 SVGAGI (reference sequence). All patients relapsed after autologous stem cell transplantation, and brentuximab vedotin exposure varied. The sample consisted of peripheral blood mononuclear cells (PBMCs), taken before the second cycle of nivolumab. The TCR sequence derives from a human donor with classical Hodgkin lymphoma. V and J are TRBV6-6 and TRBJ1-3; D unresolved. This chain's CDR3 is CASRQLSRGTIYF. The CDR3 DNA follows: TGTGCCAGCAGGCAGCTAAGCCGGGGCACCATATATTTT.